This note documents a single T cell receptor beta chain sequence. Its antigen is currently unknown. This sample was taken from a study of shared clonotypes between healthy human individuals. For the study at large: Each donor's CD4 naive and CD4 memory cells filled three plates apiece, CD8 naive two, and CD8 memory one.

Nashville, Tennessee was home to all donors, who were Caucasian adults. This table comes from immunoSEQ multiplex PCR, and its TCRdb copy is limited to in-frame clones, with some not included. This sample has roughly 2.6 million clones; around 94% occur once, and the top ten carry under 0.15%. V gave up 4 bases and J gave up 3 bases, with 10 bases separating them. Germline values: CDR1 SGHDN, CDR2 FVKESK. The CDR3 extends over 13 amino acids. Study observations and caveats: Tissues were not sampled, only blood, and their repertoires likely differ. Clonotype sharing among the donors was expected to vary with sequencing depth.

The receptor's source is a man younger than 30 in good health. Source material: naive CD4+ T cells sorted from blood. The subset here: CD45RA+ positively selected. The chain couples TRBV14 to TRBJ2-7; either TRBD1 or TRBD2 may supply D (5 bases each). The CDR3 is CASSRGRSYEQYF. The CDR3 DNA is TGTGCCAGCAGCCGGGGACGGAGCTACGAGCAGTACTTC. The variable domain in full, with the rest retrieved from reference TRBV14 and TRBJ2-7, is EAGVTQFPSHSVIEKGQTVTLRCDPISGHDNLYWYRRVMGKEIKFLLHFVKESKQDESGMPNNRFLAERTGGTYSTLKVQPAELEDSGVYFCASSRGRSYEQYFGPGTRLTVT.